Described below is a single TCR beta chain sequence and its context. After removal of 0 bases from V and 1 base from J, the junction contained 3 bases not matched to a gene. The CDR3 length is 15 residues. CDR1 is LGHNA and CDR2 is YNFKEQ in the germline V gene. The sample is drawn from a study of OX40 agonist ivuxolimab in advanced cancers. TCRdb's copy holds only in-frame clones and misses some; the assay was immunoSEQ multiplex PCR. The sample carries fewer than 80,000 clones, roughly nine tenths recorded once. The material sequenced was CD4+ or CD8+ T cells sorted from blood, taken in a trial of the OX40 agonist ivuxolimab. This chain links TRBV4-2 with TRBJ2-7, with 7 bases lining up with TRBD2. The sequence derives from an adult with an advanced solid tumor such as melanoma, head and neck, liver or kidney cancer. The CDR3 sequence: CASSQDEGGSYEQYF. The CDR3, as DNA: TGTGCCAGCAGCCAAGATGAGGGAGGGTCCTACGAGCAGTACTTC.